The 16 T cell receptor beta chains given below trace back to one sample, sequenced in a study of PD-L1 blockade in urothelial cancer. Here immunoSEQ multiplex PCR was the method, and the copy in TCRdb shows in-frame clones only, minus some. The sample lists 25,000 to 30,000 clones; around nine tenths were seen once. The sample was PBMCs, taken around atezolizumab (anti-PD-L1) treatment. Receptors originate from a man between 50 and 59 years old with urothelial cancer.

The chain couples TRBV6-5 to TRBJ2-3, with TRBD2 matching 9 bases. This CDR3 spans 15 amino acids. Germline V gene sequence: CDR1 MNHEY, CDR2 SVGAGI. After removal of 2 bases from V and 5 bases from J, the junction contained 5 bases not matched to a gene. The CDR3 DNA sequence: TGTGCCAGCAGTTACGGCGGGGGGGCCGTAGATACGCAGTATTTT. It codes for CASSYGGGAVDTQYF.

The chain links TRBV11-2 to TRBJ2-7; tentative D call: TRBD2 (6 bases). V lost 1 base to trimming and J lost 5 bases, with 9 bases between them. The CDR3 runs to 13 residues. In germline, CDR1 is SGHAT, CDR2 FQNNGV. CDR3 bases: TGTGCCAGCAGCTTAGGGGGGGTCCACGAGCAGTACTTC. This gives the protein CASSLGGVHEQYF.

V gene TRBV5-4 combines with J gene TRBJ2-7; D is ambiguous. CDR1 is SGHNT, CDR2 YYREEE, per germline (reference sequence). The germline V and J ends were trimmed by 4 bases and 3 bases, with 8 bases remaining between them. The length of the CDR3 is 12 residues. CDR3 bases: TGTGCCAGCAGCCATAGTGACTACGAGCAGTACTTC. Encoded protein: CASSHSDYEQYF.

V usage is TRBV7-9 and J usage is TRBJ1-1; maybe TRBD1 (6 bases). The length of the CDR3 is 16 residues. The germline V gene has CDR1 SEHNR and CDR2 FQNEAQ (reference sequence). V lost 5 bases and J 0 bases, leaving 16 bases between the germline ends. CDR3 region: CASSNRQGPVNTEAFF. Written as DNA, the CDR3 is TGTGCCAGCAGCAACCGCCAGGGGCCGGTGAACACTGAAGCTTTCTTT.

The gene calls are TRBV11-2 and TRBJ2-2, with 7 bases that match TRBD2. The CDR3 has 15 amino acids. J gave up 0 bases and V 2 bases, and 0 bases lay outside the gene matches. The V gene's germline CDR1 is SGHAT and CDR2 FQNNGV. The CDR3 loop is CASSLRGANTGELFF. CDR3 bases: TGTGCCAGCAGCTTACGGGGGGCGAACACCGGGGAGCTGTTTTTT.

The chain joins TRBV2 to TRBJ2-4; D is uncertain. Between the trimmed V and J ends, which lost 10 bases and 1 base, there was a span of 14 bases. This CDR3 contains 14 residues. Looked up from germline, CDR1 is SNHLY and CDR2 is FYNNEI. The CDR3 DNA follows: TGTGCCATGCGCCATGGTGTTGCCAAAAACATTCAGTACTTC. Protein: CAMRHGVAKNIQYF.

The genes are TRBV27 and TRBJ1-1; 9 bases align to TRBD1. The CDR3 totals 13 residues. Per germline, CDR1 MNHEY and CDR2 SMNVEV (reference sequence). The ends lost 5 bases at V and 10 bases at J; junction bases unmatched: 8. The CDR3 DNA reads as TGTGCCAGCAGTCCCCGACAGGGGGGAAGAGCTTTCTTT. This sequence encodes CASSPRQGGRAFF.

The rearrangement joins TRBV25-1 to TRBJ2-1; 8 positions match TRBD2. The CDR3 has 14 residues. Germline-derived CDR1 and CDR2 are MGHDK and SYGVNS. Trimming cost V 3 bases and J 3 bases; bases outside gene matches: 1. CDR3 loop: CASSDSGIYNEQFF. The DNA for the CDR3 is TGTGCCAGCAGTGATAGCGGGATCTACAATGAGCAGTTCTTC.

The genes are TRBV30 and TRBJ2-2, with 7 bases that match TRBD1. Germline-derived CDR1 and CDR2 are GTSNPN and SVGIG (reference sequence). V shed 3 bases, J shed 2 bases, and the junction held 6 bases outside the gene matches. The CDR3 is 15 residues long. CDR3 sequence reads: CAWRAGTVNTGELFF. In DNA, the CDR3 is TGTGCCTGGAGAGCCGGGACAGTCAACACCGGGGAGCTGTTTTTT.

J is TRBJ2-2 and V is TRBV19; TRBD1 matches 8 bases. The V segment lost 2 bases and the J segment 1 base; nucleotides outside the gene matches: 6. The germline V gene encodes CDR1 LNHDA and CDR2 SQIVND (reference sequence). CDR3 length equals 17 residues. The CDR3 sequence is CASSILRGTGNTGELFF. The CDR3 DNA is TGTGCCAGTAGTATACTTAGGGGGACAGGGAACACCGGGGAGCTGTTTTTT.

This chain uses TRBV30 with TRBJ1-5; D uncertain. Germline loops: CDR1 GTSNPN, CDR2 SVGIG (reference sequence). V was cut by 0 bases and J by 3 bases, with 9 bases left in between. This CDR3 contains 14 residues. The CDR3 loop is CAWSVATHNQPQHF. The CDR3, as DNA: TGTGCCTGGAGTGTAGCTACCCACAATCAGCCCCAGCATTTT.

The rearrangement joins TRBV7-8 to TRBJ1-2; TRBD1 might be the D (6 bases). V dropped 0 bases and J dropped 3 bases, with 20 bases sitting between them. The CDR3 is made up of 18 amino acids. Germline lookup yields CDR1 SGHVS and CDR2 FQNEAQ. CDR3 amino acids: CASSLAVGGPTGHYGYTF. CDR3 bases: TGTGCCAGCAGCTTAGCAGTGGGGGGGCCCACAGGGCACTATGGCTACACCTTC.

The chain couples TRBV7-2 to TRBJ2-1; TRBD2 agrees at 14 bases. CDR3 size: 19 residues. With 3 bases clipped from V and 5 bases from J, the junction kept 12 bases outside the gene matches. The germline V gene encodes CDR1 SGHTA and CDR2 FQGNSA. In DNA form, the CDR3 reads TGTGCCAGCAGCTTGGGTACCGGGACTAGCGGGAGAAGGAACAATGAGCAGTTCTTC. It is translated as CASSLGTGTSGRRNNEQFF.

This chain joins TRBV19 and TRBJ1-2, with a tentative D call TRBD1 (6 bases). V lost 6 bases to trimming and J lost 2 bases, with 19 bases between them. The CDR3 length is 16 residues. Per germline, CDR1 LNHDA and CDR2 SQIVND (reference sequence). Written as DNA, the CDR3 is TGTGCCAGTAGCCTGCCCGGGACACCACAAAACTATGGCTACACCTTC. Residues: CASSLPGTPQNYGYTF.

The V gene is TRBV5-1, the J gene TRBJ2-3; TRBD2 is a possible D gene (6 bases). Trimming shortened V by 5 bases and J by 0 bases, and 16 bases separated the two germline ends. In germline, CDR1 is SGHRS, CDR2 YFSETQ. The CDR3 covers 16 residues. CDR3 residues: CASRRQGGASTDTQYF. CDR3 sequence (DNA): TGCGCCAGCAGGCGTCAAGGAGGGGCTAGCACAGATACGCAGTATTTT.

V is TRBV27 and J is TRBJ2-7; 7 bases agree with TRBD2. J gave up 2 bases and V 8 bases, and 9 bases lay outside the gene matches. Germline loops: CDR1 MNHEY, CDR2 SMNVEV (reference sequence). This CDR3 comprises 14 residues. This chain's CDR3 is CASSIPGRAYEQYF. For the CDR3, the DNA is TGTGCCAGCTCTATTCCAGGGAGGGCCTACGAGCAGTACTTC.